This T cell receptor (beta chain) is drawn from a study of control samples from healthy donors and cancer patients. CDR1 and CDR2 from the germline V gene are SGHDT and YYEEEE. V was clipped by 2 bases and J by 0 bases, with 14 bases between them. CDR3 length equals 16 residues. Profiling relied on immunoSEQ multiplex PCR, and the TCRdb table lists in-frame clones only, not all of them. Of 150,000 or so clones listed, more than 80% are singletons. The source material was blood. The V call is TRBV5-6, the J call TRBJ1-1; weak D call: TRBD1 (6 bases). This TCR was recovered from a man between 18 and 29 years old in good health. CDR3 protein: CASSLGPGGVNTEAFF. The CDR3 coding sequence is TGTGCCAGCAGCTTAGGTCCCGGGGGCGTGAACACTGAAGCTTTCTTT.